The T cell receptor (beta chain) described here comes from a study of Ad26.COV2.S vaccination and SARS-CoV-2 variants. General study points: Comparability of non-spike TCR breadth was observed across vaccine and placebo recipients.

The treatment denotes: approximately 18 received Ad26.COV2.S at low or high dose, single or two shots; about 5 received placebo; per-sample allocation not given. On day 63 after the first injection, vaccine and placebo recipients gave samples. Regarding this clone: Its specificity is not known.

The CDR3 loop spans 15 amino acids. With 3 bases clipped from V and 5 bases from J, the junction kept 11 bases outside the gene matches. The germline gives CDR1 SGDLS, CDR2 YYNGEE. Sequenced by immunoSEQ multiplex PCR; TCRdb stores in-frame clones only, minus some. Seen here are about 350,000 clones, less than 90% observed once, and the top ten hold around 6.6%. The receptor was isolated from a person between 18 and 65 years old who received the Ad26.COV2.S COVID-19 vaccine or a placebo. The chain uses TRBV9 and TRBJ2-7; 7 nucleotides align to TRBD2. Source: peripheral blood, taken in a trial of Ad26.COV2.S vaccine versus placebo. The CDR3 bases are TGTGCCAGCAGCGCAGGGACGAAACGGGGGGACGAGCAGTACTTC. Translating gives CASSAGTKRGDEQYF.